These 10 T cell receptor beta chains were sequenced from one sample in a study of T-cell reconstitution after alpha-beta-depleted transplantation in children. A TCRbeta library incorporating unique molecular identifiers was prepared. One entry per CDR3 protein, called by TCRdb with MiXCR from the PCR reads. Here the sample spans roughly 350,000 distinct CDR3 sequences, 15% to 20% being singletons. This sample comprised PBMCs, mostly from graft donor cells, obtained 360 days after TCRalphabeta/CD19-depleted stem cell transplant. These TCRs come from a male patient between 2 and 9 years old who had a stem cell transplant for acute lymphoblastic leukemia, so the T cells may come from the graft donor.

This clonotype has ten or more counts. This chain links TRBV10-3 with TRBJ1-1; a possible D gene is TRBD1 (5 bases). The CDR3 loop spans 16 amino acids. The ends were cut back, 4 bases at V and 4 bases at J, with 19 bases in the middle. Germline V CDR1 and CDR2: ENHRY, SYGVKD. CDR3 loop: CAISGENRKGGTEAFF. The CDR3 DNA sequence: TGTGCCATCAGTGGTGAGAACAGGAAGGGTGGCACTGAAGCTTTCTTT.

This clonotype was seen ten or more times. The chain carries TRBV28 and TRBJ2-7; D unclear. The CDR3 length is 12 residues. The V gene lost 1 base and the J gene lost 5 bases, with 6 bases spanning the gap. The germline gives CDR1 MDHEN, CDR2 SYDVKM. DNA of the CDR3: TGTGCCAGCAGTTTATTCCGGGACGAGCAGTACTTC. Amino acid sequence: CASSLFRDEQYF.

This clonotype was seen ten or more times. The J gene is TRBJ1-5, the V gene TRBV12-3 or TRBV12-4; D not resolved. The CDR3 loop spans 15 amino acids. Trimming shortened V by 7 bases and J by 2 bases, and 15 bases separated the two germline ends. Here the CDR3 DNA reads TGTGCCAGCACGAGAGGCAGTGTGGGCAATCAGCCCCAGCATTTT. It yields the protein CASTRGSVGNQPQHF.

The V call is TRBV28, the J call TRBJ2-3; 13 bases match TRBD2. CDR3 length: 14 residues. The germline CDR1 and CDR2 sequences are MDHEN and SYDVKM. V was pared by 9 bases and J by 2 bases, with 2 bases of the junction left unmatched. The CDR3 DNA follows: TGTGCCAGTGGGACTAGCGGGGACACAGATACGCAGTATTTT. Its translation is CASGTSGDTDTQYF.

Many counts were recorded for this clonotype. The rearrangement links TRBV5-6 to TRBJ2-7, with D perhaps TRBD1 (7 bases). Germline values: CDR1 SGHDT, CDR2 YYEEEE. This CDR3 has 15 residues. The V end lost 3 bases, the J end lost 6 bases, and 19 bases lay between the germline ends. The CDR3: CASSYDRRGQVEQYF. The CDR3 DNA follows: TGTGCCAGCAGCTATGACAGGAGGGGGCAAGTCGAGCAGTACTTC.

The rearrangement links TRBV29-1 to TRBJ2-7; D is possibly TRBD1 (6 bases). V lost 4 bases, J lost 2 bases, and 12 bases lay in between. This CDR3 has 13 residues. Germline V gene lookup returns CDR1 SQVTM and CDR2 ANQGSEA. For the CDR3, the DNA is TGCAGCGTTGGTCTTCAGGGGCCCTACGAGCAGTACTTC. Translating gives CSVGLQGPYEQYF.

V gene TRBV20-1 combines with J gene TRBJ2-1; 8 bases fit TRBD2. The V gene end was trimmed by 3 bases and the J gene end by 3 bases; junction bases not matched to a gene: 4. The CDR3 length is 14 residues. From germline, CDR1 is DFQATT and CDR2 SNEGSKA (reference sequence). The CDR3 loop is CSASHSGVYNEQFF. The CDR3 nucleotides read TGCAGTGCTAGTCATAGCGGGGTCTACAATGAGCAGTTCTTC.

This clonotype came up a few times. This chain links TRBV7-9 with TRBJ1-2; D perhaps matches TRBD1 (6 bases). Trimming shortened V by 3 bases and J by 3 bases, and 17 bases separated the two germline ends. The CDR3 consists of 16 residues. Germline CDR1 and CDR2: SEHNR and FQNEAQ (reference sequence). CDR3 loop: CASSLWGLNQDYGYTF. The CDR3 nucleotides are TGTGCCAGCAGCTTGTGGGGGCTGAACCAGGACTATGGCTACACCTTC.

This clonotype was seen more than once but under ten times. The chain has TRBV24-1 and TRBJ2-3; 8 nucleotides line up with TRBD1. The germline gives CDR1 KGHDR, CDR2 SFDVKD. Trimming removed 3 bases from V and 10 bases from J; junction bases left unmatched: 5. The CDR3 is 13 amino acids. The DNA of the CDR3 is TGTGCCACCAGTGATATCGGGGGACAGGCGCAGTATTTT. Translated, it gives CATSDIGGQAQYF.

This clonotype showed up just a few times. The V call is TRBV6-5, the J call TRBJ2-1; 9 bases agree with TRBD2. The CDR3 runs to 17 residues. After removal of 2 bases from V and 10 bases from J, the junction contained 15 bases not matched to a gene. Germline CDR1 MNHEY, CDR2 SVGAGI. The CDR3 reads CASSYASGKVAGSEQFF. CDR3 in DNA: TGTGCCAGCAGTTACGCTAGCGGGAAAGTAGCGGGCAGCGAGCAGTTCTTC.